This TCR beta chain is drawn from a study of CD8 T cells in Susac syndrome (dated by TCRdb to about 2019). For context, the study as a whole: Of the Susac syndrome patients who were sequenced, eight were in clinical remission while six had clinically active disease. At the time of blood withdrawal, Susac syndrome patients were either therapy-naive, taking corticosteroids (with some also receiving IVIg), or on IVIg alone. Repertoire sequencing was used to test whether CD8+ T cell activation and differentiation in Susac syndrome was antigen driven.

As to this clonotype: The target of this receptor is not known. No much larger clonotype is one base removed from it; base qualities were not supplied.

RNA was extracted using the RNeasy kit, and roughly 0.45 to 1 microgram was reverse transcribed with random hexamers. The immunoSEQ multiplex PCR assay, which covers 54 Vbeta and 13 Jbeta segments, was used to amplify TCR beta CDR3 regions. PCR amplification bias was corrected by using a synthetic template baseline for primer optimization and computational correction. From the authors' description of their analysis: Only productive sequences were kept, with reads annotated to V, D and J genes according to IMGT and analyzed in immunoSEQ Analyzer. To calculate clonality, Shannon entropy was normalized by log2 of the number of productive unique sequences and then subtracted from one. For each patient and control, public and private clones were evaluated within the 100 most prevalent clones. Clones were defined as Susac-specific if absent from the healthy and MS cohorts, from around 1,000 published viral clones and from other ImmuneACCESS disease sequences. The public reads were reprocessed in TCRdb via fastp at Q25 and MiXCR, keeping in-frame beta chains. Every entry covers one CDR3 protein and lists the most common genes and DNA from its rows. The V and J calls here are based on TCRdb, not the publication. The sample table contains 170,000 or so distinct CDR3 sequences; only one count was recorded for roughly 94% of them. The ten top clones hold 0.099% of the sample.

Peripheral blood CD8+ and CD4+ T cells from healthy donors, Susac syndrome patients and multiple sclerosis patients were profiled using high-throughput TCR beta sequencing. The Susac syndrome patients fulfilled recently defined diagnostic criteria for definite or probable disease. Bulk CD8+ and CD4+ T cells were purified by magnetic negative isolation, while CD8+ TEMRA cells were enriched using FACS. Blood was collected in EDTA tubes and processed within 24 hours, with PBMCs isolated through density gradient centrifugation. PBMCs intended for TCR sequencing were frozen in liquid nitrogen and were later thawed in a 37 degrees C water bath. The sorted or isolated CD4+, CD8+ and CD8+ TEMRA cells had a purity of 90% or higher. Broader findings and caveats from the paper: The TCR sequencing and HLA analysis was acknowledged to have included a relatively small number of individuals. In patients with Susac syndrome, the CD4+ T cell repertoire showed no detectable clonal expansion.

V is shortened by 1 base, J by 0 bases, and the region joining them spans 6 bases. The CDR3 numbers 14 residues from cysteine through phenylalanine. Left in the record is the CDR3 DNA by itself, 42 bases read in frame from the first base. Via the germline V gene, CDR1 is SGHVS and CDR2 FQNEAQ. The TCR sequence derives from a human donor with Susac syndrome. In this chain, TRBV7-8 is recombined with TRBJ2-5; possibly the D gene is TRBD2, per 5 matching bases. The material sequenced was CD4+ T cells from PBMCs. The CDR3 loop reads CASSLEDYQETQYF. The sequenced DNA: TGTGCCAGCAGCTTAGAGGACTACCAAGAGACCCAGTACTTC.